The T cell receptor beta chain described here comes from a study of blood T cell repertoires in COVID-19. Participant age was roughly 18 to 90 years, and participants resided in roughly 24 US areas. The CDR3 loop spans 16 amino acids. The ends lost 0 bases at V and 2 bases at J; junction bases unmatched: 3. Germline V gene data show CDR1 as ENHRY and CDR2 as SYGVKD. The method was immunoSEQ multiplex PCR; TCRdb's version includes in-frame clones alone and lacks a portion of them. The sample yields roughly 180,000 clones, about 85% seen once. In its sample, this clone was seen once. This clonotype was sampled from a woman between 40 and 55 years old with acute COVID-19. The chain uses TRBV10-3 and TRBJ2-3, with TRBD2 matching 9 bases. The specimen was PBMCs or T cells enriched from blood (not recorded which). CDR3 bases: TGTGCCATCAGTGAGTCGACTAGCGGCCTCACAGATACGCAGTATTTT. It yields the protein CAISESTSGLTDTQYF.